The clone carrying this TCR beta chain was detected only once. The data stem from a study of blood T cell repertoires in COVID-19. J was trimmed by 11 bases and V by 5 bases; bases with no gene match: 6. This CDR3 contains 12 residues. Per germline, CDR1 MNHEY and CDR2 SMNVEV (reference sequence). Sequencing used immunoSEQ multiplex PCR; TCRdb keeps in-frame clones, though not all of them. The sample holds some 100,000 clones, approximately 88% seen once. This receptor was identified in a woman aged 60 to 75 with acute or convalescent COVID-19. The chain uses TRBV27 and TRBJ2-1, with TRBD2 matching over 7 bases. Material for sequencing was peripheral blood. The CDR3 region is CASSEGLTQQFF. CDR3 DNA: TGTGCCAGCAGTGAGGGACTAACCCAGCAGTTCTTC.